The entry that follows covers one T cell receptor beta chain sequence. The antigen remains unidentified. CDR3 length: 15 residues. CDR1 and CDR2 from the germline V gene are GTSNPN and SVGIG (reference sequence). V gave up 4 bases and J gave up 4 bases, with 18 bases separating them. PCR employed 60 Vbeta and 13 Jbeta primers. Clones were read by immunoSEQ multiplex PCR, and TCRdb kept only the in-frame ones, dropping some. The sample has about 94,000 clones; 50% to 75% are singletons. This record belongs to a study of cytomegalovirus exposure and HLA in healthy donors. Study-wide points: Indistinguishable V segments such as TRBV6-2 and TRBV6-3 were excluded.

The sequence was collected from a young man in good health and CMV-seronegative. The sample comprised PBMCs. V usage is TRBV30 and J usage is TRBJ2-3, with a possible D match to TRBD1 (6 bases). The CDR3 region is CAWTPLQGAADTQYF. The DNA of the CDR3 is TGTGCCTGGACTCCCTTACAGGGCGCAGCAGATACGCAGTATTTT.